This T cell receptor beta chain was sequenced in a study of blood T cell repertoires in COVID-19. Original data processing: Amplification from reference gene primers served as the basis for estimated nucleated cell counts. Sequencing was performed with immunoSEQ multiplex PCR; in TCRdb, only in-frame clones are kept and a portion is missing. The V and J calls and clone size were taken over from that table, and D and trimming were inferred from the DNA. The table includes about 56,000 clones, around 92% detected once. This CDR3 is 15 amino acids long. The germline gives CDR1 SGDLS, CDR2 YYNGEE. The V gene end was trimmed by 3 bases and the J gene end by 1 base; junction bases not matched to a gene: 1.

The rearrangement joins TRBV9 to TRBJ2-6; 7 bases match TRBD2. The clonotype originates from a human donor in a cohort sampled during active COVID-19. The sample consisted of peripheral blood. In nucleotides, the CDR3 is TGTGCCAGCAGCGGCGGGGGTTCTGGGGCCAACGTCCTGACTTTC. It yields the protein CASSGGGSGANVLTF.